These T cell receptor beta chains were read from a single sample in a study of OX40 agonist ivuxolimab in advanced cancers. Only in-frame clones appear in the TCRdb table, and some are missing; sequencing was by immunoSEQ multiplex PCR. The top ten hold roughly 11% of the sample, which has 52,000 or so clones, roughly 87% seen once. This sample comprised CD4+ or CD8+ T cells sorted from blood, obtained in a trial of the OX40 agonist ivuxolimab. The receptor source for this set is an adult with an advanced solid tumor such as melanoma, head and neck, liver or kidney cancer. CDR3s include the opening cysteine and the closing phenylalanine or tryptophan. Fields, in order: clone size, D gene, J gene, V gene, CDR3 protein, CDR3 DNA. D genes are given only for firm matches. Clone size is shown for a subset of rows, as once, few, many or a class of expanded clone.

abundance: -; d_gene: -; j_gene: TRBJ1-1; v_gene: TRBV9; CDR3aa: CASSVDHSLSEAFF; CDR3nt: TGTGCCAGCAGCGTAGATCACAGTTTAAGTGAAGCTTTCTTT
abundance: -; d_gene: TRBD2; j_gene: TRBJ2-7; v_gene: TRBV4-3; CDR3aa: CASSQLLQTSGRAYEQYF; CDR3nt: TGCGCCAGCAGTCAATTACTCCAGACTAGCGGGAGGGCCTACGAGCAGTACTTC
abundance: -; d_gene: -; j_gene: TRBJ2-1; v_gene: TRBV18; CDR3aa: CASSPPDGYNEQFF; CDR3nt: TGTGCCAGCTCACCACCGGACGGATACAATGAGCAGTTCTTC
abundance: -; d_gene: -; j_gene: TRBJ2-3; v_gene: TRBV9; CDR3aa: CASSAQGGVEMLGAQYF; CDR3nt: TGTGCCAGCAGCGCCCAAGGGGGGGTCGAAATGCTGGGGGCGCAGTATTTT
abundance: -; d_gene: -; j_gene: TRBJ2-2; v_gene: TRBV6-5; CDR3aa: CASRPATGTGELFF; CDR3nt: TGTGCCAGCAGACCCGCCACAGGGACCGGGGAGCTGTTTTTT
abundance: -; d_gene: -; j_gene: TRBJ1-1; v_gene: TRBV7-2; CDR3aa: CASSLLDSGNTEAFF; CDR3nt: TGTGCCAGCAGCTTATTGGACAGTGGGAACACTGAAGCTTTCTTT
abundance: -; d_gene: -; j_gene: TRBJ1-5; v_gene: TRBV5-6; CDR3aa: CASSFTRGDIYSNQPQHF; CDR3nt: TGTGCCAGCAGCTTCACCAGGGGCGATATATATAGCAATCAGCCCCAGCATTTT
abundance: -; d_gene: -; j_gene: TRBJ1-1; v_gene: TRBV6-5; CDR3aa: CASSYSGSNTEAFF; CDR3nt: TGTGCCAGCAGTTACTCCGGCTCGAACACTGAAGCTTTCTTT
abundance: once; d_gene: -; j_gene: TRBJ1-1; v_gene: TRBV19; CDR3aa: CASSIGSGSTEAFF; CDR3nt: TGTGCCAGTAGTATAGGAAGTGGTAGCACTGAAGCTTTCTTT
abundance: -; d_gene: TRBD1; j_gene: TRBJ1-4; v_gene: TRBV7-2; CDR3aa: CASSRLGTGEKLFF; CDR3nt: TGTGCCAGCAGCCGACTCGGGACAGGGGAAAAACTGTTTTTT
abundance: -; d_gene: -; j_gene: TRBJ1-1; v_gene: TRBV5-1; CDR3aa: CASSFRDLNTEAFF; CDR3nt: TGCGCCAGCAGCTTCCGGGATCTGAACACTGAAGCTTTCTTT
abundance: -; d_gene: -; j_gene: TRBJ1-2; v_gene: TRBV6-1; CDR3aa: CASRGGGPDYGYTF; CDR3nt: TGTGCCAGCAGAGGGGGGGGGCCGGACTATGGCTACACCTTC
abundance: -; d_gene: TRBD2; j_gene: TRBJ2-7; v_gene: TRBV29-1; CDR3aa: CSLRLAGSYEQYF; CDR3nt: TGCAGCCTTCGACTAGCGGGATCCTACGAGCAGTACTTC
abundance: -; d_gene: -; j_gene: TRBJ1-1; v_gene: TRBV4-1; CDR3aa: CASSQGRVPVGAFF; CDR3nt: TGCGCCAGCAGCCAAGGCCGGGTCCCAGTGGGAGCTTTCTTT
abundance: -; d_gene: -; j_gene: TRBJ1-2; v_gene: TRBV6-5; CDR3aa: CASSYSAQNYGYTF; CDR3nt: TGTGCCAGCAGTTACTCGGCACAGAACTATGGCTACACCTTC
abundance: -; d_gene: -; j_gene: TRBJ2-2; v_gene: TRBV29-1; CDR3aa: CSGQLTGELFF; CDR3nt: TGCAGCGGACAGCTCACCGGGGAGCTGTTTTTT
abundance: -; d_gene: -; j_gene: TRBJ2-6; v_gene: TRBV4-1; CDR3aa: CASSQDVLSGANVLTF; CDR3nt: TGCGCCAGCAGCCAAGACGTCCTCTCTGGGGCCAACGTCCTGACTTTC
abundance: -; d_gene: -; j_gene: TRBJ2-7; v_gene: TRBV2; CDR3aa: CASIETYEQYF; CDR3nt: TGTGCCAGCATAGAGACCTACGAGCAGTACTTC
abundance: -; d_gene: -; j_gene: TRBJ1-1; v_gene: TRBV4-3; CDR3aa: CASSQSGAGMNTEAFF; CDR3nt: TGCGCCAGCAGCCAATCGGGGGCCGGTATGAACACTGAAGCTTTCTTT
abundance: -; d_gene: -; j_gene: TRBJ1-1; v_gene: TRBV5-5; CDR3aa: CASSFWGYEAFF; CDR3nt: TGTGCCAGCAGCTTTTGGGGCTATGAAGCTTTCTTT
abundance: -; d_gene: -; j_gene: TRBJ2-7; v_gene: TRBV5-6; CDR3aa: CASSLSEEQYF; CDR3nt: TGTGCCAGCAGCTTATCAGAAGAGCAGTACTTC
abundance: -; d_gene: TRBD1; j_gene: TRBJ1-1; v_gene: TRBV7-9; CDR3aa: CASSSQGTAGAFF; CDR3nt: TGTGCCAGCAGCTCACAGGGGACGGCTGGAGCTTTCTTT
abundance: -; d_gene: TRBD2; j_gene: TRBJ2-1; v_gene: TRBV7-6; CDR3aa: CASSPGMGGFYNEQFF; CDR3nt: TGTGCCAGCAGCCCGGGTATGGGAGGGTTCTACAATGAGCAGTTCTTC